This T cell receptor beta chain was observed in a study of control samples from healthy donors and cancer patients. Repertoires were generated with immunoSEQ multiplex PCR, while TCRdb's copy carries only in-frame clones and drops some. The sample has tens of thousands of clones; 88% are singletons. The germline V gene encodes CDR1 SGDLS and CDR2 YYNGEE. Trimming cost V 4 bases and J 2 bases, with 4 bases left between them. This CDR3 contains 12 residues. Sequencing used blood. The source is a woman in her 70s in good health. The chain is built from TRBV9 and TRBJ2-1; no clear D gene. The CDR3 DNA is TGTGCCAGCAGCCTCGCCTACAATGAGCAGTTCTTC. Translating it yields CASSLAYNEQFF.